This T cell receptor (beta chain) was profiled in a study of T cell responses to AZD1222 COVID-19 vaccine. Whole-study results and caveats: Every sample of the repertoires postdated the peak T cell response. White British ancestry dominated among donors, who included more females, and clonal diversity was possibly underestimated. Among spike-specific TCRs, nearly half reportedly target unmutated variant regions.

Notes on this clone: Its antigen remains unknown.

The CDR3 loop spans 14 amino acids. Germline CDR1 and CDR2: MNHEY and SVGAGI. V shed 6 bases, J shed 3 bases, and the junction held 4 bases outside the gene matches. Libraries were prepared by immunoSEQ multiplex PCR; TCRdb keeps only in-frame clonotypes and omits some of them. The data contain approximately 110,000 clones, around 90% of them singletons. The sequencing used peripheral blood, collected on day 0 of AZD1222 vaccination. The clonotype originates from an adult in good health. This chain uses TRBV6-5 with TRBJ1-2, with 10 bases aligning to TRBD1. CDR3 bases: TGTGCCAGCAGGGGGACAGGGGCGGACTATGGCTACACCTTC. Protein sequence: CASRGTGADYGYTF.